What follows are 14 T cell receptor beta chains derived from one specimen sequenced in a study of early T cells in non-severe SARS-CoV-2 infection. TCRdb independently ran MiXCR on the 5' RACE reads; one entry per CDR3 protein. Of tens of thousands of distinct CDR3 sequences in the sample, about 7% were seen once. Sequenced: whole blood. The receptors stem from an adult who was a healthcare worker with PCR-confirmed SARS-CoV-2 infection or an uninfected control (not recorded which).

This clonotype was observed many times. The rearrangement links TRBV10-2 to TRBJ2-6; 7 bases map to TRBD1. CDR3 length: 15 residues. Per the germline V gene, CDR1 is WSHSY and CDR2 is SAAADI. J was trimmed by 1 base and V by 10 bases; bases with no gene match: 7. The CDR3 loop reads CAILGGASGANVLTF. The CDR3 DNA is TGCGCCATACTAGGGGGCGCATCTGGGGCCAACGTCCTGACTTTC.

This clonotype was observed many times. V gene TRBV29-1 combines with J gene TRBJ2-3; D is tentatively TRBD1 or TRBD2 (5 bases each). CDR1 and CDR2 from the germline V gene are SQVTM and ANQGSEA. Trimming removed 3 bases at V and 4 bases at J, with 17 bases between. This CDR3 region has 15 residues. CDR3 sequence: CSVEVGVRPADTQYF. The CDR3 DNA follows: TGCAGCGTTGAGGTGGGGGTCAGGCCCGCAGATACGCAGTATTTT.

By sample share, this clonotype is medium-sized (0.01 to 0.1%). The rearrangement uses TRBV4-1 and TRBJ1-3; no reliable D call. V was trimmed by 1 base and J by 4 bases, leaving 5 bases between them. This CDR3 has 13 residues. Germline lookup yields CDR1 MGHRA and CDR2 YSYEKL. This chain's CDR3 is CASSQGPGNTIYF. The CDR3 coding sequence is TGCGCCAGCAGCCAAGGCCCAGGAAACACCATATATTTT.

There are many counts of this clonotype. The chain has TRBV4-1 and TRBJ2-7; 7 positions agree with TRBD2. Losses at the gene ends were 1 base for V and 2 bases for J; bases not matched to a gene: 8. Germline CDR1 is MGHRA and CDR2 is YSYEKL. The CDR3 runs to 16 residues. In nucleotides, the CDR3 is TGCGCCAGCAGCCAAGCCCTAGCGGACTCTACCTACGAGCAGTACTTC. Its translation: CASSQALADSTYEQYF.

This clonotype has ten or more counts. This chain joins TRBV12-3 or TRBV12-4 and TRBJ1-3; tentatively, D is TRBD1 (5 bases). Trimming cost V 3 bases and J 3 bases, with 21 bases left between them. The CDR3 totals 18 residues. The CDR3 sequence is CASSFRVLRRDLGNTIYF. DNA for the CDR3: TGTGCCAGCAGTTTTAGGGTTCTGAGACGGGACCTTGGAAACACCATATATTTT.

This clonotype was seen many times. The chain is built from TRBV5-6 and TRBJ1-1; the match to TRBD1 covers 9 bases. V lost 4 bases and J lost 4; bases outside the gene matches: 5. This CDR3 is 14 amino acids long. Germline CDR1 and CDR2: SGHDT and YYEEEE. CDR3: CASSLVTGGTEAFF. In DNA form, the CDR3 reads TGTGCCAGCAGCCTCGTGACAGGGGGCACTGAAGCTTTCTTT.

This clonotype appeared a few times. V and J are TRBV12-3 or TRBV12-4 and TRBJ2-1; 10 nucleotides match TRBD2. The length of the CDR3 is 15 residues. V trimming: 3 bases; J trimming: 8 bases; junction bases outside the gene matches: 7. The CDR3 DNA sequence: TGTGCCAGCAGTTTGCTAGCGGGAGCTGGGGATGAGCAGTTCTTC. Its translation is CASSLLAGAGDEQFF.

In this sample, this clonotype turned up a few times. The V gene is TRBV7-3, the J gene TRBJ2-1, with 10 bases identical to TRBD2. With 2 bases clipped from V and 8 bases from J, the junction kept 6 bases outside the gene matches. CDR1 and CDR2 from the germline V gene are SGHTA and FQGTGA. The CDR3 extends over 15 amino acids. CDR3 region: CASSLRLAGADEQFF. The CDR3, as DNA: TGTGCCAGCAGCTTACGCCTAGCGGGAGCGGATGAGCAGTTCTTC. The whole variable domain, remainder taken from reference TRBV7-3 and TRBJ2-1, is GAGVSQTPSNKVTEKGKYVELRCDPISGHTALYWYRQSLGQGPEFLIYFQGTGAADDSGLPNDRFFAVRPEGSVSTLKIQRTERGDSAVYLCASSLRLAGADEQFFGPGTRLTVL.

This clonotype has a count of ten or more. The chain couples TRBV9 to TRBJ2-3, with 8 bases aligning to TRBD1. The germline V gene encodes CDR1 SGDLS and CDR2 YYNGEE. The CDR3 contains 15 residues. After removal of 2 bases from V and 2 bases from J, the junction contained 4 bases not matched to a gene. The CDR3 nucleotides are TGTGCCAGCAGCGTTCGGACAGGGCCCACAGATACGCAGTATTTT. Protein: CASSVRTGPTDTQYF. The complete variable domain, with remaining parts taken from reference TRBV9 and TRBJ2-3, reads DSGVTQTPKHLITATGQRVTLRCSPRSGDLSVYWYQQSLDQGLQFLIQYYNGEERAKGNILERFSAQQFPDLHSELNLSSLELGDSALYFCASSVRTGPTDTQYFGPGTRLTVL.

This clonotype was observed at least ten times. The chain employs TRBV11-2 and TRBJ2-2; D is unresolved. Per the germline V gene, CDR1 is SGHAT and CDR2 is FQNNGV. V was clipped by 4 bases and J by 0 bases, with 6 bases between them. The length of the CDR3 is 14 residues. CDR3 sequence: CASSSGANTGELFF. Written as DNA, the CDR3 is TGTGCCAGCAGCTCAGGCGCGAACACCGGGGAGCTGTTTTTT.

Ten or more counts support this clonotype. The V call is TRBV6-5, the J call TRBJ2-1, with D perhaps TRBD1 (5 bases). The germline CDR1 and CDR2 sequences are MNHEY and SVGAGI. The CDR3 sequence is 13 residues long. The V gene lost 5 bases and the J gene lost 4 bases, with 9 bases spanning the gap. The DNA for the CDR3 is TGTGCCAGCAGTACGACAGTGTACAATGAGCAGTTCTTC. Translated: CASSTTVYNEQFF.

At least ten counts were recorded for this clonotype. The V gene is TRBV4-2, the J gene TRBJ2-7; the D is unclear. CDR1 LGHNA and CDR2 YNFKEQ come from the germline V gene. Trimming removed 0 bases from V and 6 bases from J, with 3 bases in between. This CDR3 comprises 11 residues. This CDR3 reads CASSQESEQYF. The CDR3 nucleotides read TGTGCCAGCAGCCAAGAATCCGAGCAGTACTTC.

In its sample, this clonotype was seen many times. V usage is TRBV29-1 and J usage is TRBJ2-2, with D possibly being TRBD2 (6 bases). This CDR3 has 14 amino acids. Trimming left V 4 bases short and J 6 bases short, with 15 bases between. Looked up from germline, CDR1 is SQVTM and CDR2 is ANQGSEA. The CDR3 DNA follows: TGCAGCGTTGGCCGCGCAGGAGGGGCCGGGGAGCTGTTTTTT. Its protein product is CSVGRAGGAGELFF.

This clonotype was found a few times. The chain carries TRBV4-2 and TRBJ2-3, with a weak D call TRBD1 (6 bases). The CDR3 consists of 17 residues. V lost 0 bases and J lost 6, with 19 bases in between. CDR1 and CDR2 (germline): LGHNA, YNFKEQ. This chain's CDR3 is CASSQDGTVGASDTQYF. The CDR3 DNA reads as TGTGCCAGCAGCCAAGATGGAACAGTGGGGGCCAGTGATACGCAGTATTTT.